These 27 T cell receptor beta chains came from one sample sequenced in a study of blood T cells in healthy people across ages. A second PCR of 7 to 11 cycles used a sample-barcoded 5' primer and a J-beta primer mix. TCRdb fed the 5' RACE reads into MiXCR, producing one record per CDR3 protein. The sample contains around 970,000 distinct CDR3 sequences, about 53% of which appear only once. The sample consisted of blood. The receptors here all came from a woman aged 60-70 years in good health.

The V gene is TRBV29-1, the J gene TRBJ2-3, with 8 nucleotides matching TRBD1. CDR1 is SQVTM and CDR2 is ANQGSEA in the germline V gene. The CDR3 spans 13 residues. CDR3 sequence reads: CGAMTGATDTQYF. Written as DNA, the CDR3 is TGCGGCGCCATGACAGGGGCAACAGATACGCAGTATTTT.

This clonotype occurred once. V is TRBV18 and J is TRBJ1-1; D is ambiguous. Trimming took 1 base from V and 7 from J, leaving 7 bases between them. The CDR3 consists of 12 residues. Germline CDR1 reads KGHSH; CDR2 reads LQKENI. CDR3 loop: CASSPQSREAFF. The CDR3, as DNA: TGTGCCAGCTCACCACAGTCACGTGAAGCTTTCTTT. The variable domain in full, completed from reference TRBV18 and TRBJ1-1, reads NAGVMQNPRHLVRRRGQEARLRCSPMKGHSHVYWYRQLPEEGLKFMVYLQKENIIDESGMPKERFSAEFPKEGPSILRIQQVVRGDSAAYFCASSPQSREAFFGQGTRLTVV.

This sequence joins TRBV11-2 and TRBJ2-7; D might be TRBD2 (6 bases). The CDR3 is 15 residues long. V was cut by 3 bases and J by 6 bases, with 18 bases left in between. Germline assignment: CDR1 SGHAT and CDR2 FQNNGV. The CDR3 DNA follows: TGTGCCAGCAGCTTTGGTAGCGGAACTCCTGGCGAGCAGTACTTC. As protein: CASSFGSGTPGEQYF. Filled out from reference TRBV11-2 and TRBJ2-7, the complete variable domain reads EAGVAQSPRYKIIEKRQSVAFWCNPISGHATLYWYQQILGQGPKLLIQFQNNGVVDDSQLPKDRFSAERLKGVDSTLKIQPAKLEDSAVYLCASSFGSGTPGEQYFGPGTRLTVT.

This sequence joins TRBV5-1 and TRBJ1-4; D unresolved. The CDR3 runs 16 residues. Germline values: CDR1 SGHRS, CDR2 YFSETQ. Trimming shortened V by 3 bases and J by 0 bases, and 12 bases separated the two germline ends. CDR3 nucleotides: TGCGCCAGCAGCTCGGGCGACCGCTCAACTAATGAAAAACTGTTTTTT. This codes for CASSSGDRSTNEKLFF.

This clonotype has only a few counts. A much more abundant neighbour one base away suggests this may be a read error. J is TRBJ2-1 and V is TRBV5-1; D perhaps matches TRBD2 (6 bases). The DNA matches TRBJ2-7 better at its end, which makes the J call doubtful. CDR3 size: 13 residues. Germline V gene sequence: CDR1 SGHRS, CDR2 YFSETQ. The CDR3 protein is CASMTSFDNEQYF. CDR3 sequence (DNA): TGCGCCAGCATGACTAGTTTCGACAATGAGCAGTACTTC.

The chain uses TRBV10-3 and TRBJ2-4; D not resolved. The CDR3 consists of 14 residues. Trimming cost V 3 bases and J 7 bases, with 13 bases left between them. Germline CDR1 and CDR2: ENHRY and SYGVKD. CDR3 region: CAISDPASRNIQYF. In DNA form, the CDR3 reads TGTGCCATCAGTGACCCGGCCAGTAGGAACATTCAGTACTTC.

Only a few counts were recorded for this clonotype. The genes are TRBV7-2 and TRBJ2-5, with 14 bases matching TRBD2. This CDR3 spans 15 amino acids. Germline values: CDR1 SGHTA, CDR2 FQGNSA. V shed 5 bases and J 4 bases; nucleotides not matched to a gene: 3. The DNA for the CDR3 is TGTGCCAGCAGCAATGGACTAGCGGGAGGAGAGACCCAGTACTTC. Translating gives CASSNGLAGGETQYF.

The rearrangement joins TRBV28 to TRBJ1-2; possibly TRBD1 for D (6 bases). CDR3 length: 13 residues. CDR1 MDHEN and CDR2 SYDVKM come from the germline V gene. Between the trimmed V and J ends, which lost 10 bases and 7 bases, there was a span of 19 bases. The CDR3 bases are TGTGCCAACTCACGGGGTGGGGGCCGTGGCTACACCTTC. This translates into CANSRGGGRGYTF.

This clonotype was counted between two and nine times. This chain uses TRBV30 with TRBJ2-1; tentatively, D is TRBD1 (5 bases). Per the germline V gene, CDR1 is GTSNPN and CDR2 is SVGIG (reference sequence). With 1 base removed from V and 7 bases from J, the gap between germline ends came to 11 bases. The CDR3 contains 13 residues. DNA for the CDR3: TGTGCCTGGAGTGGGGGCCTAAGGAATGAGCAGTTCTTC. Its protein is CAWSGGLRNEQFF.

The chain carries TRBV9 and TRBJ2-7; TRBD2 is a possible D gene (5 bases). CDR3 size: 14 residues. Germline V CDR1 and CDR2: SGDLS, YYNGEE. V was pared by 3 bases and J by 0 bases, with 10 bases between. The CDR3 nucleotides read TGTGCCAGCAGCGATAGCGAGAACTCCTACGAGCAGTACTTC. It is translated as CASSDSENSYEQYF.

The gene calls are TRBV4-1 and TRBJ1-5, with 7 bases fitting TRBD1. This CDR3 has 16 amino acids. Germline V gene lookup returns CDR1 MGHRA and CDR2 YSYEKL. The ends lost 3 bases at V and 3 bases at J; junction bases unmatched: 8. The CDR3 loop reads CASSHRDSPYNQPQHF. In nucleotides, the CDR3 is TGCGCCAGCAGCCACCGGGACAGCCCATACAATCAGCCCCAGCATTTT.

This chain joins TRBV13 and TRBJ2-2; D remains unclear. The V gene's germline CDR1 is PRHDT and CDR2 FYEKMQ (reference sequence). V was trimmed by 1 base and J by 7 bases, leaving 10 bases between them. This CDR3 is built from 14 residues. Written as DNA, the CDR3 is TGTGCCAGCAGCTTAGCGGCCAAGGACGGGGAGCTGTTTTTT. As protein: CASSLAAKDGELFF.

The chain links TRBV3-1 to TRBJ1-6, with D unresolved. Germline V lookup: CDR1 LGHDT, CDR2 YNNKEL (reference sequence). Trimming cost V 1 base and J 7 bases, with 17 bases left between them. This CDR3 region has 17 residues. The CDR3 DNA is TGTGCCAGCAGCCAAGGGCGGGGTCTCAACCGAAATTCACCCCTCCACTTT. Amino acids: CASSQGRGLNRNSPLHF.

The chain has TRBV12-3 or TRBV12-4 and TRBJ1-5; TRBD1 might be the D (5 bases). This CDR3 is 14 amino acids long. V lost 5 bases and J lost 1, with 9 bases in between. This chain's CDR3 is CASSVQGSNQPQHF. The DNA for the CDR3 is TGTGCCAGCAGTGTCCAGGGAAGCAATCAGCCCCAGCATTTT.

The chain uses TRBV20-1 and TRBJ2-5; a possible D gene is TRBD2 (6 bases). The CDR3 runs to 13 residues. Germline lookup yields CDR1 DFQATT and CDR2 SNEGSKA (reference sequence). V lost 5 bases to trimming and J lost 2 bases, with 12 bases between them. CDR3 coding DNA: TGCAGTGCTGACAGCGGACTACAAGAGACCCAGTACTTC. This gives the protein CSADSGLQETQYF.

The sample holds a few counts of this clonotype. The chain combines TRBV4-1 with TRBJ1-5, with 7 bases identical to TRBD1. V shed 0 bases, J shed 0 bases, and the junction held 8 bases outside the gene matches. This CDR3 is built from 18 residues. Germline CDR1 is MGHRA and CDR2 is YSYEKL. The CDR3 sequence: CASSQDWAGGISNQPQHF. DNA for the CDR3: TGCGCCAGCAGCCAAGATTGGGCAGGGGGAATTAGCAATCAGCCCCAGCATTTT.

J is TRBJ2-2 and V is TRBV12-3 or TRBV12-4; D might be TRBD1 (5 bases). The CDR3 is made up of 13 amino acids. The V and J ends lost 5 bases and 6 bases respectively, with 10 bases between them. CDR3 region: CASSLIQAGELFF. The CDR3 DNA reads TGTGCCAGCAGTCTGATACAGGCCGGGGAGCTGTTTTTT.

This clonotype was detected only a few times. The CDR3 nucleotides read TGCGCCAGCAGCCAAGTTCAGCGGGAGGGCCACGAGCAGTACTTC. Translation gives CASSQVQREGHEQYF. This chain links TRBV4-3 with TRBJ2-7, with 10 bases matching TRBD2. The trim removed 1 base at V and 5 bases at J, leaving 5 bases unmatched. Germline V gene sequence: CDR1 LGHNA, CDR2 YSLEER. This CDR3 region has 15 residues.

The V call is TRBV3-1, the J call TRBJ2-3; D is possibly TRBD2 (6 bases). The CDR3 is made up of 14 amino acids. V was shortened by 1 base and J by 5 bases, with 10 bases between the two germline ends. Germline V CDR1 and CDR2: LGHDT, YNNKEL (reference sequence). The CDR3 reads CASSQAGEGDTQYF. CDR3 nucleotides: TGTGCCAGCAGCCAAGCGGGAGAAGGAGATACGCAGTATTTT.

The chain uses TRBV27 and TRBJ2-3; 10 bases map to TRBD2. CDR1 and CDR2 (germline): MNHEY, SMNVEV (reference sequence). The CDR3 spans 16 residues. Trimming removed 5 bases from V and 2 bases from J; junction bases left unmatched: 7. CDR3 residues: CASSLGLAVHTDTQYF. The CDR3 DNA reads TGTGCCAGCAGTCTCGGACTAGCGGTCCACACAGATACGCAGTATTTT.

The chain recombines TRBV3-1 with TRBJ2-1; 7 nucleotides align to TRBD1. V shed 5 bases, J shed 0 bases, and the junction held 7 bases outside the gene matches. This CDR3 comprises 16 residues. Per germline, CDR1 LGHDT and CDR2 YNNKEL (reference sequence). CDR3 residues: CASSRTGYSSYNEQFF. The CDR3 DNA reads TGTGCCAGCAGCAGGACAGGTTATAGCTCCTACAATGAGCAGTTCTTC.

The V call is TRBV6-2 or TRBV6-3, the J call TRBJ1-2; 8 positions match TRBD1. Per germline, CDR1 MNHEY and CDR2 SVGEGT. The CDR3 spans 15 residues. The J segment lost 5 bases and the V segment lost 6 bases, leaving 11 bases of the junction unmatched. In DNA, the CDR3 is TGTGCCAGCAGAGGTCGGACAGGGATCTTGTATGGCTACACCTTC. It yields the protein CASRGRTGILYGYTF.

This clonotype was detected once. In nucleotides, the CDR3 is TGCAGTGCTAGACGCCCGAGCTCTCAAACGGGAGATACGCAGTATTTT. Translating gives CSARRPSSQTGDTQYF. V and J are TRBV20-1 and TRBJ2-3, with D hard to call. CDR3 length: 16 residues. Trimming shortened V by 2 bases and J by 5 bases, and 20 bases separated the two germline ends. CDR1 is DFQATT, CDR2 SNEGSKA, per germline (reference sequence).

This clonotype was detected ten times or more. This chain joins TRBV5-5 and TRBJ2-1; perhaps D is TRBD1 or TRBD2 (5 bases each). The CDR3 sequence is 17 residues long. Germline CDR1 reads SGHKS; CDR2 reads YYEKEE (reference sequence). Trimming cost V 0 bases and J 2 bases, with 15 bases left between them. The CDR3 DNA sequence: TGTGCCAGCAGCTTGGCCTGGGTCCAGGGACCCTACAATGAGCAGTTCTTC. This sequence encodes CASSLAWVQGPYNEQFF.

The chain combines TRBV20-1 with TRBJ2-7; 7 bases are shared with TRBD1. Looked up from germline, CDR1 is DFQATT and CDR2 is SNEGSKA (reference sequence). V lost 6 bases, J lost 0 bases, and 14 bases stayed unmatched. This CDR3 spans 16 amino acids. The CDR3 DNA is TGCAGTGCCATCCTACCGGGACAGTACACCTCCTACGAGCAGTACTTC. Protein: CSAILPGQYTSYEQYF.

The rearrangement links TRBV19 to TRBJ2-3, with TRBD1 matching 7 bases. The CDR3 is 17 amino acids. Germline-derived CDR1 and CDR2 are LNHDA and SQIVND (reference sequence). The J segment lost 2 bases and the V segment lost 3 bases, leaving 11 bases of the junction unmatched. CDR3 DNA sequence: TGTGCCAGTAGTATGAGCCCCGAAGGGGGCTCCACAGATACGCAGTATTTT. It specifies CASSMSPEGGSTDTQYF. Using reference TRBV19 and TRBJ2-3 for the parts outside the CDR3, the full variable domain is DGGITQSPKYLFRKEGQNVTLSCEQNLNHDAMYWYRQDPGQGLRLIYYSQIVNDFQKGDIAEGYSVSREKKESFPLTVTSAQKNPTAFYLCASSMSPEGGSTDTQYFGPGTRLTVL.

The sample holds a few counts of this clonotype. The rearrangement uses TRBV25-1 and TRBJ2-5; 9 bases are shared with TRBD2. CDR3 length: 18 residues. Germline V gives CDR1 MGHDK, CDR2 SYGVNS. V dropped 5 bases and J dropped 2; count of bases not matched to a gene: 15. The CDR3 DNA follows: TGTGCCAGCAGTCACCGACTTAGCGGGAGTTACGGGCAAGAGACCCAGTACTTC. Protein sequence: CASSHRLSGSYGQETQYF.